This TCR beta chain comes out of a study of T cells in Graves' hyperthyroidism and ophthalmopathy. Diagnoses rested on clinical symptoms, serum thyroxine and TRAb, thyroid ultrasound and orbital computed tomography. It was RNA transcripts that yielded the amplified TCR beta CDR3 regions. During a first-round RT-PCR of the TCR CDR3, the HTBI primer set was used. One entry per CDR3 protein results from TCRdb running MiXCR on the multiplex PCR reads. The sample holds 330,000 or so distinct CDR3 sequences, roughly a fifth seen once. Germline CDR1 and CDR2: SGDLS and YYNGEE. This CDR3 comprises 15 residues. Trimming removed 6 bases from V and 4 bases from J; junction bases left unmatched: 9.

The clonotype comes from a man aged 50 or older with Graves' ophthalmopathy. Sequenced sample: blood. J is TRBJ1-2 and V is TRBV9; 10 bases are shared with TRBD1. CDR3: CASTEAGTGVYGYTF. The CDR3, as DNA: TGTGCCAGCACGGAGGCCGGGACAGGGGTCTATGGCTACACCTTC.